This TCR beta chain is drawn from a study of spatial heterogeneity in lung cancer. Study overall: Detection consistently yielded more beta chains than alpha chains.

As to time point: sample taken at primary tumor resection. Material for sequencing was whole RNA from tumor, nontumor lung or frozen PBMC, left unsorted. Germline CDR1 reads SGHTA; CDR2 reads FQGTGA. This CDR3 region has 15 residues. Trimming took 4 bases from V and 4 from J, leaving 16 bases between them. Individual TCR cDNA molecules each bore their own unique molecular identifier. TCRdb called the 5' RACE reads again in MiXCR, with one record for every CDR3 protein. The sample holds 35,000 to 40,000 distinct CDR3 sequences; under 8.5% are singletons and the top ten take approximately 28%. This clonotype was found a few times.

The chain couples TRBV7-3 to TRBJ2-5; D remains unclear. Here the sequenced sample was PBMCs, taken at surgery. This TCR was sampled from a female donor with early-stage non-small cell lung cancer. The CDR3 reads CASSSRPTSRETQYF. The CDR3 nucleotides are TGTGCCAGCAGCTCGAGGCCCACCAGCAGAGAGACCCAGTACTTC.